The entry below gives a single T cell receptor (beta chain) sequence along with its context. Method: immunoSEQ multiplex PCR; TCRdb's copy keeps in-frame clones and lacks some. The sample has 30,000 or so clones; roughly 81% are singletons. During colonoscopy, one to two rectal pinch biopsies were collected. The data originate from a study of pediatric ulcerative colitis. This sequence was found in a boy younger than 18 with mild ulcerative colitis. The sequenced material came from gut tissue.

This CDR3 is CASSIGQWNQPQHF. The CDR3 region has the DNA TGTGCCAGTAGTATCGGACAATGGAATCAGCCCCAGCATTTT. The chain is built from TRBV19 and TRBJ1-5; D is perhaps TRBD1 (5 bases). Between the trimmed V and J ends, which lost 3 bases and 4 bases, there was a span of 10 bases. The germline V gene has CDR1 LNHDA and CDR2 SQIVND (reference sequence). The CDR3 has 14 amino acids.